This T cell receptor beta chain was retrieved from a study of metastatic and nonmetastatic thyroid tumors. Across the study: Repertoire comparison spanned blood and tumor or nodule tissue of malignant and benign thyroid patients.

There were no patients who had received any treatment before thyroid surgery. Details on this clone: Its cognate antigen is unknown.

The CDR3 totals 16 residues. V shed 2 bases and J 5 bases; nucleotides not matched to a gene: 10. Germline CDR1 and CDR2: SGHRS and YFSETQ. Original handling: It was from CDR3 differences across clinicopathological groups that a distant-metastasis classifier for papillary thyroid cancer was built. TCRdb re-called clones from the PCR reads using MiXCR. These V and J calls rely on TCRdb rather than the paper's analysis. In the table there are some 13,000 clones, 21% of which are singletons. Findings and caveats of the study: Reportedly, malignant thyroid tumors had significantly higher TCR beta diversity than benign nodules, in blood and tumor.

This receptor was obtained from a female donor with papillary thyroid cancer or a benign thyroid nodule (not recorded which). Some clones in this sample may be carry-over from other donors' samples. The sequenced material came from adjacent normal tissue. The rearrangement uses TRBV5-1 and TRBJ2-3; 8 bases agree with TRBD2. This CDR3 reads CASSFEERGWGDTQYF. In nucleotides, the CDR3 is TGCGCCAGCAGCTTCGAGGAGCGGGGGTGGGGAGATACGCAGTATTTT.